This T cell receptor beta chain came from a study of neurological immune-mediated disorders. The CDR3 is 15 amino acids. With 0 bases removed from V and 0 bases from J, the gap between germline ends came to 9 bases. Germline V gene lookup returns CDR1 MNHEY and CDR2 SVGAGI. The study, taken as a whole, reports: None of the CDR3 amino acid sequences of expanded clones were shared across subjects, and this suggested private repertoires in all groups. Phylogenetic grouping assigned the repertoires of 18 of 34 multiple sclerosis patients to one related-CDR3 cluster, which constitutes a possible signature.

This clonotype was seen repeatedly, ten times or more. Its antigen is unidentified. By 5'RACE with 10-nucleotide random UMIs, the cDNA was made. TCRdb reprocessed the 5' RACE reads via MiXCR and lists one record per CDR3 protein. This sample has about 59,000 distinct CDR3 sequences, with 3% to 4.5% found just once. This clonotype was sampled from a woman aged 25 to 45 with multiple sclerosis. This chain uses TRBV6-5 with TRBJ2-7; no clear D. What was sequenced was PBMCs. The CDR3 here is CASSYSGGSSYEQYF. CDR3 DNA: TGTGCCAGCAGTTACTCGGGCGGAAGCTCCTACGAGCAGTACTTC.